These 21 T cell receptor beta chains share one sample of origin, sequenced in a study of identical twins. Each CDR3 protein is one row after TCRdb ran MiXCR on the 5' RACE reads. The data contain 230,000 or so distinct CDR3 sequences, about 8% of them singletons. The same specimen was also included in a second study, on yellow fever vaccine responses in identical twins.

The source material was CD8+ T cells sorted from blood. Receptors were obtained from a woman aged 18-29 years in good health.

This clonotype was observed at least ten times. The V gene is TRBV12-3 or TRBV12-4, the J gene TRBJ2-5; no clear D. The CDR3 has 16 residues. Trimming cost V 2 bases and J 3 bases, with 16 bases left between them. The CDR3 DNA is TGTGCCAGCAGTTTATCCCCCTTCGTAAGCGAAGAGACCCAGTACTTC. Its protein product is CASSLSPFVSEETQYF.

This clonotype was seen only a few times. The chain employs TRBV5-6 and TRBJ1-1; D not certain. Per germline, CDR1 SGHDT and CDR2 YYEEEE. V lost 0 bases and J 0 bases, leaving 9 bases between the germline ends. The CDR3 spans 15 residues. The CDR3 is CASSLDGPLNTEAFF. CDR3 DNA: TGTGCCAGCAGCTTGGACGGTCCCTTGAACACTGAAGCTTTCTTT.

There are many counts of this clonotype. The chain is built from TRBV15 and TRBJ2-1; D possibly corresponds to TRBD2 (7 bases). This CDR3 is 16 amino acids long. The germline V and J ends were trimmed by 5 bases and 3 bases, with 17 bases remaining between them. The germline gives CDR1 LNHNV, CDR2 YYDKDF (reference sequence). Here the CDR3 DNA reads TGTGCCACCAGCTCCCCCCGGGGGGCTATCTACAATGAGCAGTTCTTC. Translating it yields CATSSPRGAIYNEQFF. Complete variable domain (other parts from reference TRBV15 and TRBJ2-1): DAMVIQNPRYQVTQFGKPVTLSCSQTLNHNVMYWYQQKSSQAPKLLFHYYDKDFNNEADTPDNFQSRRPNTSFCFLDIRSPGLGDTAMYLCATSSPRGAIYNEQFFGPGTRLTVL.

The chain uses TRBV27 and TRBJ1-1, with TRBD1 identical over 10 bases. The CDR3 extends over 15 amino acids. Unmatched junction bases numbered 2, after V lost 4 bases and J lost 0 bases. Germline CDR1 MNHEY, CDR2 SMNVEV (reference sequence). Here the CDR3 DNA reads TGTGCCAGCAGTTCCGGGACAGGGGTGAACACTGAAGCTTTCTTT. Its translation: CASSSGTGVNTEAFF.

In its sample, this clonotype was seen a few times. The chain links TRBV16 to TRBJ1-1; 8 bases are a match to TRBD1. This CDR3 has 14 residues. Unmatched junction bases numbered 5, after V lost 8 bases and J lost 0 bases. Germline-derived CDR1 and CDR2 are KGHSY and FQNENV. The CDR3 nucleotides read TGTGCCAGCCCCGGACAGGGAATGAACACTGAAGCTTTCTTT. Amino acids: CASPGQGMNTEAFF.

This clonotype appeared many times. The chain has TRBV20-1 and TRBJ1-1, with a possible D match to TRBD1 (5 bases). This CDR3 region has 14 residues. Germline CDR1 and CDR2: DFQATT and SNEGSKA (reference sequence). V was cut by 3 bases and J by 1 base, with 12 bases left in between. As DNA, the CDR3 is TGCAGTGCTAGGGGGCTTACAGAGAACACTGAAGCTTTCTTT. Residues: CSARGLTENTEAFF.

The chain employs TRBV9 and TRBJ2-2, with TRBD1 as a possible D gene (6 bases). This CDR3 comprises 18 residues. The germline CDR1 and CDR2 sequences are SGDLS and YYNGEE. Trimming removed 0 bases from V and 5 bases from J, with 20 bases in between. The CDR3, as DNA: TGTGCCAGCAGCGTAGCATGGGACACCCCGTCCTCTACCGGGGAGCTGTTTTTT. Encoded protein: CASSVAWDTPSSTGELFF.

This chain joins TRBV6-1 and TRBJ2-3; D not certain. Trimming shortened V by 10 bases and J by 0 bases, and 17 bases separated the two germline ends. Germline V lookup: CDR1 MNHNS, CDR2 SASEGT. CDR3 length: 15 residues. The CDR3 DNA is TGTGCCACCGCCGAACCAGTTGGTAGCACAGATACGCAGTATTTT. Its translation: CATAEPVGSTDTQYF.

This clonotype was observed a handful of times. The rearrangement links TRBV7-2 to TRBJ2-3; D might be TRBD1 (5 bases). The V and J ends lost 1 base and 5 bases respectively, with 13 bases between them. Germline V gene sequence: CDR1 SGHTA, CDR2 FQGNSA. This CDR3 contains 15 residues. The DNA of the CDR3 is TGTGCCAGCAGCTTAGTAGGGGTTATGATAGATACGCAGTATTTT. It codes for CASSLVGVMIDTQYF.

This clonotype was seen a handful of times. The chain carries TRBV7-9 and TRBJ2-7; D not resolved. The V end lost 1 base, the J end lost 1 base, and 5 bases lay between the germline ends. The germline V gene encodes CDR1 SEHNR and CDR2 FQNEAQ (reference sequence). This CDR3 has 13 amino acids. Written as DNA, the CDR3 is TGTGCCAGCAGCTTAGTGGAGTCCTACGAGCAGTACTTC. It yields the protein CASSLVESYEQYF.

In this sample, this clonotype turned up a few times. V and J are TRBV20-1 and TRBJ2-1; D is unresolved. The CDR3 extends over 15 amino acids. Germline V lookup: CDR1 DFQATT, CDR2 SNEGSKA (reference sequence). Trimming pared 5 bases from V and 10 bases from J, leaving 24 bases between. CDR3 coding DNA: TGCAGTGCTCAGGCGGTGGGCCGCGTGAGAGAGGAGCAGTTCTTC. It yields the protein CSAQAVGRVREEQFF.

This clonotype was detected many times. J is TRBJ1-1 and V is TRBV3-1; D unclear. V was clipped by 1 base and J by 3 bases, with 12 bases between them. This CDR3 comprises 15 residues. Germline V gene sequence: CDR1 LGHDT, CDR2 YNNKEL (reference sequence). This chain's CDR3 is CASSQVSRSDTEAFF. CDR3 in DNA: TGTGCCAGCAGCCAAGTTTCTAGGTCGGACACTGAAGCTTTCTTT.

This clonotype has at least ten counts. The CDR3 bases are TGCGCCAGCAGCCAAGGGAGGGGGTTGGGGCAAGAGACCCAGTACTTC. Translation gives CASSQGRGLGQETQYF. The rearrangement joins TRBV4-3 to TRBJ2-5, with D tentatively TRBD1 or TRBD2 (6 bases each). V was cut by 1 base and J by 2 bases, with 14 bases left in between. CDR1 and CDR2 from the germline V gene are LGHNA and YSLEER. The CDR3 is 16 amino acids.

This clonotype was counted many times. V is TRBV7-9 and J is TRBJ2-7, with D possibly TRBD1 on 5 matching bases. This CDR3 is built from 11 residues. The germline V and J ends were trimmed by 2 bases and 6 bases, with 5 bases remaining between them. Germline V gene data show CDR1 as SEHNR and CDR2 as FQNEAQ (reference sequence). The CDR3 loop is CASSLRGEQYF. CDR3 DNA sequence: TGTGCCAGCAGCTTAAGGGGCGAGCAGTACTTC.

This clonotype occurred many times. The rearrangement uses TRBV11-2 and TRBJ2-7, with D perhaps matching TRBD1 (6 bases). The CDR3 contains 15 residues. V gave up 1 base and J gave up 2 bases, with 12 bases separating them. The germline V gene has CDR1 SGHAT and CDR2 FQNNGV. In DNA, the CDR3 is TGTGCCAGCAGCTTAGTTGCAGGGGCGACCTACGAGCAGTACTTC. It specifies CASSLVAGATYEQYF.

This clonotype appeared a few times. This chain joins TRBV7-9 and TRBJ2-7; 11 bases line up with TRBD1. Trimming cost V 9 bases and J 3 bases; bases outside gene matches: 4. Germline-derived CDR1 and CDR2 are SEHNR and FQNEAQ (reference sequence). The CDR3 has 13 amino acids. The CDR3, as DNA: TGTGCCAGTACCGGGACAGGGGGCTACGAGCAGTACTTC. Protein product: CASTGTGGYEQYF.

This clonotype showed up just a few times. The rearrangement joins TRBV21-1 to TRBJ2-4; the table's TRBD2 call for D was not verified on the DNA. TRBV21-1 is a listed pseudogene. The CDR3 has 15 residues. CDR3 coding DNA: TGTGCCAGCAGCAAACGACCGGGTCTGAAAAACATTCAGTACTTC. Encoded protein: CASSKRPGLKNIQYF.

The table lists this clonotype with a few counts. The CDR3 protein is CASSLTGYTGELFF. The CDR3 nucleotides read TGTGCCAGTAGTCTGACAGGGTACACCGGGGAGCTGTTTTTT. V usage is TRBV7-3 and J usage is TRBJ2-2; 7 positions agree with TRBD1. This CDR3 is built from 14 residues. Germline CDR1 reads SGHTA; CDR2 reads FQGTGA. The junction had 7 bases not matched to a gene; V was cut back by 9 bases and J by 3 bases.

This rearrangement joins TRBV28 to TRBJ2-5; D gene unclear. Germline V gene data show CDR1 as MDHEN and CDR2 as SYDVKM. Deletions cut 4 bases from V and 5 bases from J, with 14 bases between. The CDR3 loop spans 14 amino acids. The CDR3 coding sequence is TGTGCCAGCAGTTCCCCCAGCCGTTCGGAGACCCAGTACTTC. This translates into CASSSPSRSETQYF.

This clonotype was seen a handful of times. V and J are TRBV29-1 and TRBJ2-7; D gene uncertain. V was clipped by 0 bases and J by 4 bases, with 7 bases between them. The CDR3 is 12 residues long. Per the germline V gene, CDR1 is SQVTM and CDR2 is ANQGSEA. CDR3 region: CSVEDPSYEQYF. CDR3 sequence (DNA): TGCAGCGTTGAAGATCCTAGTTACGAGCAGTACTTC.

This clonotype was counted between two and nine times. The gene calls are TRBV21-1 and TRBJ2-7. TRBV21-1 is labeled a pseudogene. The CDR3 has 13 amino acids. CDR3 nucleotide sequence: TGTGCCAGCAGCTACAATGTAGTTTTAGAGCAGTACTTC. Protein sequence: CASSYNVVLEQYF.